Following are 28 T cell receptor beta chains from one sample sequenced in a study of cytomegalovirus exposure and HLA in healthy donors. Produced via immunoSEQ multiplex PCR; TCRdb's table is partial and in-frame only. This table has about 200,000 clones, more than 65% appearing once. The specimen sequenced was PBMCs. These receptors came from a woman aged 25 to 39 in good health and CMV-seropositive.

This clone was recorded many times. V usage is TRBV6-5 and J usage is TRBJ1-1; D call uncertain. V lost 5 bases, J lost 8 bases, and 12 bases lay in between. There are 12 residues in the CDR3. CDR1 is MNHEY, CDR2 SVGAGI, per germline. This CDR3 is CASSTSRGEAFF. The CDR3 DNA reads TGTGCCAGCAGTACCAGCCGCGGGGAAGCTTTCTTT.

J is TRBJ2-7 and V is TRBV5-1; 10 bases are shared with TRBD1. From germline, CDR1 is SGHRS and CDR2 YFSETQ. V lost 0 bases, J lost 2 bases, and 2 bases stayed unmatched. The CDR3 is 15 amino acids. This chain's CDR3 is CASSLGGTGAYEQYF. The CDR3 region has the DNA TGCGCCAGCAGCTTGGGCGGGACAGGGGCCTACGAGCAGTACTTC.

The chain carries TRBV29-1 and TRBJ1-3; D not resolved. Germline values: CDR1 SQVTM, CDR2 ANQGSEA. The V and J ends lost 3 bases and 4 bases respectively, with 16 bases between them. CDR3 length: 15 amino acids. The CDR3 bases are TGCAGCGTTGATAGCCCCCGGGTTGGAGGAAACACCATATATTTT. It is translated as CSVDSPRVGGNTIYF.

CDR3 sequence: CASTRGNTGELFF. The CDR3 DNA is TGTGCCAGCACGCGGGGCAACACCGGGGAGCTGTTTTTT. The rearrangement joins TRBV6-5 to TRBJ2-2; D might be TRBD2 (6 bases). V was clipped by 7 bases and J by 2 bases, with 8 bases between them. The CDR3 covers 13 residues. Germline-derived CDR1 and CDR2 are MNHEY and SVGAGI.

The chain's CDR3 is CASSPTGPQETQYF. DNA of the CDR3: TGTGCCAGCAGCCCAACAGGGCCCCAAGAGACCCAGTACTTC. This chain uses TRBV28 with TRBJ2-5; maybe TRBD1 (6 bases). Germline CDR1 reads MDHEN; CDR2 reads SYDVKM. Trimming cost V 6 bases and J 1 base, with 12 bases left between them. The CDR3 runs 14 residues.

This rearrangement joins TRBV5-1 to TRBJ2-1; the match to TRBD2 covers 7 bases. The CDR3 is 15 amino acids. V gave up 2 bases and J gave up 1 base; unmatched junction bases: 3. Germline CDR1 reads SGHRS; CDR2 reads YFSETQ. The CDR3 loop is CASSLAGISYNEQFF. The CDR3 nucleotides read TGCGCCAGCAGCTTAGCGGGGATATCCTACAATGAGCAGTTCTTC.

The J gene is TRBJ1-5, the V gene TRBV5-6; possibly TRBD1 for D (6 bases). The germline gives CDR1 SGHDT, CDR2 YYEEEE. The CDR3 covers 16 residues. V dropped 0 bases and J dropped 7 bases, with 17 bases sitting between them. The CDR3 bases are TGTGCCAGCAGCTTGGCCGTGCGGGGGGCATTACAGCCCCAGCATTTT. Its protein is CASSLAVRGALQPQHF.

The CDR3 nucleotides are TGTGCCAGCAGTTACGGGGGGTCGTCTAACTATGGCTACACCTTC. It specifies CASSYGGSSNYGYTF. The rearrangement uses TRBV6-5 and TRBJ1-2; a possible D gene is TRBD1 (5 bases). The V and J ends lost 2 bases and 0 bases respectively, with 10 bases between them. CDR1 is MNHEY and CDR2 is SVGAGI in the germline V gene. This CDR3 is built from 15 residues.

The chain has TRBV6-6 and TRBJ1-2; 7 bases are shared with TRBD1. From germline, CDR1 is MNHNY and CDR2 SVGAGI (reference sequence). CDR3 length: 12 amino acids. With 10 bases clipped from V and 6 bases from J, the junction kept 8 bases outside the gene matches. CDR3 loop: CATSPTGDGYTF. CDR3 coding DNA: TGTGCCACCTCCCCAACAGGGGATGGCTACACCTTC.

The genes are TRBV29-1 and TRBJ1-1; TRBD1 might be the D (6 bases). This CDR3 is 11 amino acids long. Germline loops: CDR1 SQVTM, CDR2 ANQGSEA. Trimming cost V 8 bases and J 4 bases, with 11 bases left between them. The CDR3 DNA reads as TGCAGCCCCAGCAGGGGCACTGAAGCTTTCTTT. Translating gives CSPSRGTEAFF.

In the case of this clone: The missing conserved phenylalanine or tryptophan at the end of this CDR3 makes a read error likely. The DNA is left out, because the CDR3 cannot be placed on it with certainty; the CDR3 is given as TCRdb lists it. This chain uses TRBV5-5 with TRBJ1-2; the D call in the table, TRBD1, was not verified against the DNA. The CDR3 is made up of 14 amino acids, end residues included. CDR1 and CDR2 from the germline V gene are SGHKS and YYEKEE (reference sequence). Here the CDR3 reads CASSFGAKVPDIEV.

The chain combines TRBV4-2 with TRBJ2-2; D might be TRBD1 (8 bases). V dropped 1 base and J dropped 3 bases, with 18 bases sitting between them. The CDR3 sequence is 18 residues long. Germline lookup yields CDR1 LGHNA and CDR2 YNFKEQ. CDR3 protein: CASSQARGRERDTGELFF. The CDR3 region has the DNA TGTGCCAGCAGCCAAGCCAGGGGGCGGGAGCGGGACACCGGGGAGCTGTTTTTT.

CDR3 sequence reads: CASSPIGPYEQYF. CDR3 in DNA: TGTGCCAGCAGCCCCATTGGCCCCTACGAGCAGTACTTC. The chain links TRBV11-2 to TRBJ2-7; the D is unclear. The CDR3 length is 13 residues. Germline CDR1 reads SGHAT; CDR2 reads FQNNGV. V dropped 5 bases and J dropped 2 bases, with 10 bases sitting between them.

The rearrangement links TRBV4-1 to TRBJ2-5, with D possibly matching TRBD2 (6 bases). The V end lost 1 base, the J end lost 1 base, and 10 bases lay between the germline ends. CDR1 and CDR2 (germline): MGHRA, YSYEKL. This CDR3 is 15 amino acids long. The CDR3 spells CASSQGRGGQETQYF. In nucleotides, the CDR3 is TGCGCCAGCAGCCAAGGGAGGGGCGGCCAAGAGACCCAGTACTTC.

This clone turned up a few times. The chain is built from TRBV7-3 and TRBJ2-7, with 10 positions matching TRBD2. This CDR3 is built from 15 residues. CDR1 SGHTA and CDR2 FQGTGA come from the germline V gene. The V and J ends lost 3 bases and 2 bases, in that order; junction bases with no gene match: 4. DNA for the CDR3: TGTGCCAGCAGCTTCGGACTAGCGGCAACCTACGAGCAGTACTTC. This sequence encodes CASSFGLAATYEQYF.

This clone came up a few times. The rearrangement joins TRBV6-1 to TRBJ2-2, with TRBD1 identical over 8 bases. The CDR3 loop spans 15 amino acids. V was pared by 4 bases and J by 10 bases, with 11 bases of the junction left unmatched. The germline V gene has CDR1 MNHNS and CDR2 SASEGT. Here the CDR3 reads CASSGGRAGGKELFF. CDR3 in DNA: TGTGCCAGCAGTGGGGGTAGGGCAGGGGGCAAGGAGCTGTTTTTT.

V is TRBV9 and J is TRBJ2-5, with a weak D call TRBD2 (6 bases). Germline V gives CDR1 SGDLS, CDR2 YYNGEE. Deletions cut 1 base from V and 4 bases from J, with 14 bases between. This CDR3 is 15 amino acids long. CDR3 bases: TGTGCCAGCAGCGTACTCGCGACTAGGGGAGAGACCCAGTACTTC. Translating it yields CASSVLATRGETQYF. Full variable domain (outside the CDR3, taken from reference TRBV9 and TRBJ2-5): DSGVTQTPKHLITATGQRVTLRCSPRSGDLSVYWYQQSLDQGLQFLIQYYNGEERAKGNILERFSAQQFPDLHSELNLSSLELGDSALYFCASSVLATRGETQYFGPGTRLLVL.

This sequence joins TRBV27 and TRBJ2-5; D might be TRBD2 (7 bases). The CDR3 is 16 residues long. Per germline, CDR1 MNHEY and CDR2 SMNVEV (reference sequence). V lost 7 bases to trimming and J lost 2 bases, with 20 bases between them. The CDR3 DNA reads as TGTGCCAGCACCTCAACGGGGGGCAGCGAGCAAGAGACCCAGTACTTC. This encodes CASTSTGGSEQETQYF.

The gene calls are TRBV7-2 and TRBJ2-2, with 10 nucleotides matching TRBD2. This CDR3 is 16 amino acids long. After removal of 2 bases from V and 4 bases from J, the junction contained 4 bases not matched to a gene. Per germline, CDR1 SGHTA and CDR2 FQGNSA. The CDR3 DNA is TGTGCCAGCAGCTTAAGGCTAGCGGGAGTCACCGGGGAGCTGTTTTTT. Protein sequence: CASSLRLAGVTGELFF.

The chain carries TRBV2 and TRBJ2-2, with D perhaps TRBD1 (5 bases). CDR1 is SNHLY and CDR2 is FYNNEI in the germline V gene. This CDR3 has 16 residues. The ends were cut back, 6 bases at V and 3 bases at J, with 17 bases in the middle. The DNA for the CDR3 is TGTGCCAGCAGGGGCCGTGACAGTGAATACACCGGGGAGCTGTTTTTT. Its protein is CASRGRDSEYTGELFF.

The chain carries TRBV2 and TRBJ1-2, with 8 nucleotides matching TRBD1. This CDR3 is built from 13 residues. V lost 7 bases to trimming and J lost 2 bases; unmatched junction nucleotides: 3. Looked up from germline, CDR1 is SNHLY and CDR2 is FYNNEI. Written as DNA, the CDR3 is TGTGCCAGCAACAGGGGGGAAAACTATGGCTACACCTTC. Its protein product is CASNRGENYGYTF.

In its sample, this clone was seen a few times. The chain couples TRBV9 to TRBJ2-5; D unclear. Trimming took off 0 bases at V and 1 base at J, with 7 bases between the two ends. This CDR3 has 14 amino acids. The germline V gene encodes CDR1 SGDLS and CDR2 YYNGEE. The CDR3 coding sequence is TGTGCCAGCAGCGTAGGGAACAGCCAAGAGACCCAGTACTTC. It yields the protein CASSVGNSQETQYF.

V usage is TRBV6-1 and J usage is TRBJ1-1; D gene ambiguous. Germline CDR1 MNHNS, CDR2 SASEGT. The CDR3 is 14 residues long. Trimming cost V 7 bases and J 4 bases, with 16 bases left between them. CDR3 nucleotide sequence: TGTGCCAGCACACCCGGTCCCCCGAGCACTGAAGCTTTCTTT. The encoded protein is CASTPGPPSTEAFF.

This rearrangement joins TRBV2 to TRBJ2-7, with a weak D call TRBD2 (5 bases). This CDR3 spans 17 amino acids. Trimming shortened V by 3 bases and J by 0 bases, and 18 bases separated the two germline ends. From germline, CDR1 is SNHLY and CDR2 FYNNEI. CDR3 region: CASSDDPDGLFSYEQYF. CDR3 coding DNA: TGTGCCAGCAGTGACGATCCAGACGGACTTTTCTCCTACGAGCAGTACTTC.

There are a few counts of this clone. This sample includes further DNA sequences coding for the same CDR3. The V gene is TRBV6-5, the J gene TRBJ2-5; 13 positions match TRBD2. The CDR3 is 16 amino acids. Trimming at V came to 2 bases and at J to 5 bases, leaving 5 bases not matched to a gene. CDR1 MNHEY and CDR2 SVGAGI come from the germline V gene. The CDR3 loop is CASSYRTSGSGETQYF. The CDR3 DNA is TGTGCCAGCAGTTACAGGACTAGCGGGAGCGGTGAGACCCAGTACTTC.

The rearrangement joins TRBV2 to TRBJ2-7, with D maybe TRBD2 (5 bases). The CDR3 loop spans 13 amino acids. Per the germline V gene, CDR1 is SNHLY and CDR2 is FYNNEI. With 4 bases removed from V and 2 bases from J, the gap between germline ends came to 9 bases. The CDR3 sequence is CASSATGTYEQYF. CDR3 nucleotides: TGTGCCAGCAGTGCCACGGGGACCTACGAGCAGTACTTC. Full variable domain (remainder filled in from reference TRBV2 and TRBJ2-7): EPEVTQTPSHQVTQMGQEVILRCVPISNHLYFYWYRQILGQKVEFLVSFYNNEISEKSEIFDDQFSVERPDGSNFTLKIRSTKLEDSAMYFCASSATGTYEQYFGPGTRLTVT.

This chain joins TRBV18 and TRBJ1-1, with 7 bases identical to TRBD1. Trimming removed 6 bases from V and 4 bases from J; junction bases left unmatched: 8. Germline V CDR1 and CDR2: KGHSH, LQKENI. The CDR3 extends over 14 amino acids. DNA for the CDR3: TGTGCCAGCTCGACCATGACAGGGTTCACTGAAGCTTTCTTT. It encodes CASSTMTGFTEAFF.

The rearrangement links TRBV7-2 to TRBJ1-2, with a possible D match to TRBD1 (6 bases). Deletions cut 9 bases from V and 4 bases from J, with 21 bases between. From germline, CDR1 is SGHTA and CDR2 FQGNSA. The CDR3 is 15 amino acids. For the CDR3, the DNA is TGTGCCAGTGCGGACAGTTGGTCTACTGTCTATGGCTACACCTTC. Protein sequence: CASADSWSTVYGYTF. The whole variable domain, remainder taken from reference TRBV7-2 and TRBJ1-2, is GAGVSQSPSNKVTEKGKDVELRCDPISGHTALYWYRQSLGQGLEFLIYFQGNSAPDKSGLPSDRFSAERTGGSVSTLTIQRTQQEDSAVYLCASADSWSTVYGYTFGSGTRLTVV.